Only a few counts were recorded for the clone carrying this TCR beta chain. Original handling: Estimates of nucleated cell counts were drawn from the amplification of reference gene primers. Data came from immunoSEQ multiplex PCR; TCRdb stores just in-frame clones and leaves some out. The V and J calls and clone size were taken over from that table, and D and trimming were inferred from the DNA. The sample lists roughly 220,000 clones; 80% to 90% were seen once. This sample was included in a study of blood T cell repertoires in COVID-19. Residents of 24 US areas, aged about 18 to 95 years, made up the participants. Grouping used clinical history reported by participants in a survey and questionnaire. Sequenced input: PBMCs or T cells enriched from blood (not recorded which). The TCR was taken from a woman aged 45-65 years with acute COVID-19.

This CDR3 is CASSTSTDTQYF. The CDR3 DNA reads TGTGCCAGCAGCACTAGCACAGATACGCAGTATTTT. The V call is TRBV11-3, the J call TRBJ2-3; unclear D gene. Germline V lookup: CDR1 SGHNT, CDR2 YENEEA. V lost 5 bases and J lost 0, with 3 bases in between. The CDR3 totals 12 residues.